Below, one TCR beta chain is given with its context. Its antigen is unidentified. Sequencing used immunoSEQ multiplex PCR; TCRdb keeps in-frame clones, though not all of them. Among approximately 93,000 clones listed, 78% were seen once. Time point given: cycle 4 day 1 (C4D1), after six to seven weeks of nivolumab. After autologous stem cell transplantation all patients relapsed, and prior brentuximab vedotin exposure differed between cohorts. Classifying best responses yielded complete response, partial response or progressive disease. This CDR3 comprises 14 residues. CDR1 and CDR2 (germline): SNHLY, FYNNEI. Trimming removed 7 bases from V and 5 bases from J; junction bases left unmatched: 6. This sample is drawn from a study of PD-1 blockade in classical Hodgkin lymphoma. Study overall: Patients were administered nivolumab (3 mg/kg intravenously) every 2 weeks.

Study conclusions and caveats: In newly diagnosed patients, baseline TCR diversity was reportedly below that of healthy donors. Individuals initiating nivolumab under 1 year after ASCT were excluded.

The clonotype originates from a human donor with classical Hodgkin lymphoma. V is TRBV2 and J is TRBJ1-4; TRBD1 agrees at 8 bases. The source was peripheral blood mononuclear cells (PBMCs), collected before the fourth cycle of nivolumab. The CDR3 loop reads CASIQTGVNEKLFF. DNA for the CDR3: TGTGCCAGCATCCAGACAGGGGTAAATGAAAAACTGTTTTTT.